This TCR beta chain was documented in a study of CD8 T cells in Susac syndrome. Sequencing of TCR beta, carried out with a high-throughput approach, was applied to CD8+ and CD4+ T cells from the blood. The CD8+ and CD4+ T cells were negatively isolated, with the TEMRA cells enriched by FACS. J lost 0 bases, V lost 2 bases, and 7 bases had no gene match. CDR3 length equals 19 residues. With random hexamers, roughly 0.45 to 1 ug RNA was reverse transcribed. Coverage of TCR beta CDR3 amplification by immunoSEQ multiplex PCR extended to 54 Vbeta and 13 Jbeta. TCRdb processed the immunoSEQ multiplex PCR reads anew with MiXCR; each CDR3 protein has one entry. The sample shows 250,000 or so distinct CDR3 sequences, about 93% of them seen only once.

The chain joins TRBV12-3 or TRBV12-4 to TRBJ2-6; 10 bases are a match to TRBD1. The source is a human donor with multiple sclerosis. Material for sequencing was CD4+ T cells from PBMCs. The CDR3: CASSLPRTGGFSGANVLTF. Written as DNA, the CDR3 is TGTGCCAGCAGTTTACCCCGGACAGGGGGGTTCTCTGGGGCCAACGTCCTGACTTTC.